This T cell receptor (beta chain) was sequenced in a study of shared clonotypes between healthy human individuals. It was into CD45RA+ naive and CD45RA-negative memory subsets that the CD4+ cells were split. Replicate PCRs from sorted subsets contained about 200 ng DNA, which is 29,000 or so T cell genomes. TCRdb's table, derived via immunoSEQ multiplex PCR, lists solely in-frame clones and lacks some. In the table there are about 960,000 clones, more than 75% of which are singletons. The V end was cut by 6 bases, the J end by 7 bases, with 24 bases between. Germline-derived CDR1 and CDR2 are SGHTA and FQGNSA. The CDR3 spans 16 residues.

This sequence joins TRBV7-2 and TRBJ2-5, with a tentative D call TRBD2 (6 bases). This receptor was identified in a man aged 18 to 30 in good health. The sequencing sample was made of memory CD4+ T cells sorted from blood. Subset specified: CD45RA-negative fraction. Here the CDR3 reads CASRNLPGLAISTQYF. The CDR3 DNA reads TGTGCCAGCAGGAACCTACCGGGACTGGCGATTTCGACCCAGTACTTC.